These 20 T cell receptor beta chains originate from one sample sequenced in a study of CD8 T cells in ankylosing spondylitis. TCRdb reprocessed the 5' RACE reads with MiXCR, giving one entry per CDR3 protein. Of 150,000 or so distinct CDR3 sequences listed, about a third were seen once; the top ten hold approximately 5.9%. Input material: synovial fluid, either unsorted or a sorted T cell fraction (not recorded which). The source is a male donor with ankylosing spondylitis.

This sequence joins TRBV6-2 or TRBV6-3 and TRBJ2-3; 7 bases fit TRBD1. V lost 0 bases, J lost 2 bases, and 8 bases stayed unmatched. The germline V gene encodes CDR1 MNHEY and CDR2 SVGEGT. CDR3 length equals 17 residues. In DNA, the CDR3 is TGTGCCAGCAGTTACTCGCCCGGGACAGACCTCACAGATACGCAGTATTTT. Translation: CASSYSPGTDLTDTQYF.

At least ten counts were recorded for this clonotype. The genes are TRBV5-1 and TRBJ2-3, with a possible D match to TRBD2 (6 bases). The germline V gene encodes CDR1 SGHRS and CDR2 YFSETQ. The CDR3 extends over 14 amino acids. Trimming removed 4 bases from V and 6 bases from J, with 15 bases in between. CDR3: CASSQEGTADTQYF. In DNA form, the CDR3 reads TGCGCCAGCAGCCAGGAGGGGACGGCCGATACGCAGTATTTT.

This clonotype was counted at least ten times. The chain recombines TRBV11-2 with TRBJ2-3; TRBD2 agrees at 8 bases. The CDR3 contains 19 residues. V lost 5 bases, J lost 0 bases, and 16 bases stayed unmatched. Germline loops: CDR1 SGHAT, CDR2 FQNNGV. CDR3 region: CASSPLARQRGGSTDTQYF. DNA of the CDR3: TGTGCCAGCAGCCCACTAGCGCGCCAACGGGGGGGTAGCACAGATACGCAGTATTTT.

The rearrangement uses TRBV7-3 and TRBJ1-5; the D gene is possibly TRBD1 (6 bases). V lost 5 bases to trimming and J lost 7 bases, with 21 bases between them. This CDR3 comprises 16 residues. Per germline, CDR1 SGHTA and CDR2 FQGTGA. CDR3 bases: TGTGCCAGCAGCCCTATCAGGGGCTTTAAGGGACAGCCCCAGCATTTT. Translating gives CASSPIRGFKGQPQHF. Full variable domain (outside the CDR3, taken from reference TRBV7-3 and TRBJ1-5): GAGVSQTPSNKVTEKGKYVELRCDPISGHTALYWYRQSLGQGPEFLIYFQGTGAADDSGLPNDRFFAVRPEGSVSTLKIQRTERGDSAVYLCASSPIRGFKGQPQHFGDGTRLSIL.

This chain connects TRBV7-3 to TRBJ1-1; a possible D gene is TRBD1 (6 bases). The CDR3 has 14 residues. Germline V gene lookup returns CDR1 SGHTA and CDR2 FQGTGA. V dropped 3 bases and J dropped 1 base, with 9 bases sitting between them. CDR3 in DNA: TGTGCCAGCAGCTTCGGGGGCCCGAACACTGAAGCTTTCTTT. Protein product: CASSFGGPNTEAFF.

V usage is TRBV13 and J usage is TRBJ2-3; 8 positions agree with TRBD2. V shed 5 bases, J shed 7 bases, and the junction held 17 bases outside the gene matches. The CDR3 extends over 17 amino acids. Germline V lookup: CDR1 PRHDT, CDR2 FYEKMQ (reference sequence). CDR3 loop: CASSLVRGGILHNTQYF. The CDR3 DNA follows: TGTGCCAGCAGCCTCGTTCGGGGGGGCATTTTGCATAATACGCAGTATTTT. Combining the CDR3 with reference TRBV13 and TRBJ2-3 gives the whole variable domain AAGVIQSPRHLIKEKRETATLKCYPIPRHDTVYWYQQGPGQDPQFLISFYEKMQSDKGSIPDRFSAQQFSDYHSELNMSSLELGDSALYFCASSLVRGGILHNTQYFGPGTRLTVL.

By share, this clonotype ranks as hyperexpanded. The chain carries TRBV10-3 and TRBJ2-1, with D perhaps assigned TRBD1 or TRBD2 (5 bases each). Germline loops: CDR1 ENHRY, CDR2 SYGVKD. V was clipped by 4 bases and J by 7 bases, with 14 bases between them. The CDR3 consists of 14 residues. The CDR3 DNA reads TGTGCCATCAGTGGGGACCGGGATGGTAATGAGCAGTTCTTC. It is translated as CAISGDRDGNEQFF.

The V call is TRBV4-1, the J call TRBJ1-5; no reliable D call. CDR1 and CDR2 from the germline V gene are MGHRA and YSYEKL. The CDR3 contains 18 residues. V shed 1 base and J shed 5 bases, with 21 bases lying between them. The CDR3 DNA reads as TGCGCCAGCAGCCAAGCGGTGGGCCCCCGGTTGCCTCATCAGCCCCAGCATTTT. It translates to CASSQAVGPRLPHQPQHF.

This clonotype was observed a few times. In DNA, the CDR3 is TGTGCCAGCAGCCCCGGACTGAATACCCGTTACGAGCAGTACTTC. Translation: CASSPGLNTRYEQYF. The chain has TRBV7-6 and TRBJ2-7, with a possible D match to TRBD2 (5 bases). The V end lost 5 bases, the J end lost 4 bases, and 18 bases lay between the germline ends. CDR1 is SGHVS and CDR2 is FNYEAQ in the germline V gene. The CDR3 extends over 15 amino acids.

The genes are TRBV5-1 and TRBJ2-1; 10 positions match TRBD2. This CDR3 is built from 15 residues. Germline CDR1 SGHRS, CDR2 YFSETQ. V trimming: 4 bases; J trimming: 6 bases; junction bases outside the gene matches: 7. The CDR3 bases are TGCGCCAGCAGCCCAATGAGCGGGAGGGCCAATGAGCAGTTCTTC. It is translated as CASSPMSGRANEQFF.

The chain employs TRBV5-1 and TRBJ2-1, with unresolved D. Per the germline V gene, CDR1 is SGHRS and CDR2 is YFSETQ. V lost 4 bases, J lost 9 bases, and 14 bases lay in between. This CDR3 has 13 amino acids. Here the CDR3 reads CASSEVSEGEQFF. CDR3 nucleotides: TGCGCCAGCAGCGAAGTCAGTGAAGGTGAGCAGTTCTTC.

This clonotype came up a few times. V and J are TRBV20-1 and TRBJ1-1; the D is unclear. CDR1 and CDR2 (germline): DFQATT, SNEGSKA (reference sequence). The V end lost 3 bases, the J end lost 7 bases, and 9 bases lay between the germline ends. CDR3 length: 11 residues. The CDR3 DNA follows: TGCAGTGCTAGTCCCGTCTTTGAAGCTTTCTTT. Its protein is CSASPVFEAFF.

The gene calls are TRBV12-3 or TRBV12-4 and TRBJ2-2, with no clear D. V shed 3 bases and J shed 2 bases, with 4 bases lying between them. The CDR3 is 13 residues long. The CDR3 sequence: CASSFPNTGELFF. The CDR3 DNA reads as TGTGCCAGCAGTTTCCCCAACACCGGGGAGCTGTTTTTT.

The table lists this clonotype with a few counts. The chain has TRBV7-2 and TRBJ1-2, with D tentatively TRBD1 (6 bases). Trimming removed 5 bases at V and 8 bases at J, with 12 bases between. This CDR3 comprises 12 residues. From germline, CDR1 is SGHTA and CDR2 FQGNSA. CDR3 amino acids: CASSINRDGYTF. The CDR3 nucleotides read TGTGCCAGCAGCATAAACAGGGACGGCTACACCTTC.

The chain is built from TRBV2 and TRBJ1-1; D is uncertain. The CDR3 runs 16 residues. The germline V gene has CDR1 SNHLY and CDR2 FYNNEI. V was shortened by 6 bases and J by 0 bases, with 17 bases between the two germline ends. The CDR3 DNA reads TGTGCCAGCAGGGACCCCCACAGAACTTTGAACACTGAAGCTTTCTTT. Its protein is CASRDPHRTLNTEAFF.

V gene TRBV12-3 or TRBV12-4 combines with J gene TRBJ2-2; no clear D gene. CDR3 length: 13 residues. V shed 2 bases and J shed 6 bases, with 7 bases lying between them. CDR3 nucleotide sequence: TGTGCCAGCAGTTTATATGGGGCCGGGGAGCTGTTTTTT. Its translation: CASSLYGAGELFF.

The chain employs TRBV28 and TRBJ1-4; D might be TRBD1 (6 bases). Per the germline V gene, CDR1 is MDHEN and CDR2 is SYDVKM. V was clipped by 6 bases and J by 3 bases, with 14 bases between them. CDR3 size: 15 residues. CDR3: CASRALRGANEKLFF. CDR3 in DNA: TGTGCCAGCAGAGCACTCAGGGGTGCTAATGAAAAACTGTTTTTT.

The chain is built from TRBV7-2 and TRBJ2-2, with 7 positions matching TRBD1. The J segment lost 5 bases and the V segment lost 6 bases, leaving 6 bases of the junction unmatched. Germline CDR1 and CDR2: SGHTA and FQGNSA. This CDR3 is built from 14 residues. The CDR3 region is CASRTTGLTGELFF. The CDR3 DNA reads TGTGCCAGCAGAACGACAGGGCTAACCGGGGAGCTGTTTTTT.

Many counts were recorded for this clonotype. The chain uses TRBV5-1 and TRBJ2-5, with D possibly TRBD2 on 6 matching bases. Germline assignment: CDR1 SGHRS and CDR2 YFSETQ. V lost 1 base, J lost 1 base, and 11 bases lay in between. This CDR3 is 15 amino acids long. CDR3 in DNA: TGCGCCAGCAGCTTGATGTTGGGGGGCCAAGAGACCCAGTACTTC. This encodes CASSLMLGGQETQYF. The full variable domain, with the rest looked up from reference TRBV5-1 and TRBJ2-5, is KAGVTQTPRYLIKTRGQQVTLSCSPISGHRSVSWYQQTPGQGLQFLFEYFSETQRNKGNFPGRFSGRQFSNSRSEMNVSTLELGDSALYLCASSLMLGGQETQYFGPGTRLLVL.

This clonotype came up a few times. The chain couples TRBV11-1 to TRBJ2-7; D remains unclear. Trimming took off 4 bases at V and 0 bases at J, with 25 bases between the two ends. The germline V gene has CDR1 SGHAT and CDR2 FQDESV (reference sequence). This CDR3 has 19 residues. The CDR3 sequence: CASSSLYVRPGVDSYEQYF. CDR3 bases: TGTGCCAGCAGCTCCCTATATGTCCGACCAGGAGTTGACTCCTACGAGCAGTACTTC.